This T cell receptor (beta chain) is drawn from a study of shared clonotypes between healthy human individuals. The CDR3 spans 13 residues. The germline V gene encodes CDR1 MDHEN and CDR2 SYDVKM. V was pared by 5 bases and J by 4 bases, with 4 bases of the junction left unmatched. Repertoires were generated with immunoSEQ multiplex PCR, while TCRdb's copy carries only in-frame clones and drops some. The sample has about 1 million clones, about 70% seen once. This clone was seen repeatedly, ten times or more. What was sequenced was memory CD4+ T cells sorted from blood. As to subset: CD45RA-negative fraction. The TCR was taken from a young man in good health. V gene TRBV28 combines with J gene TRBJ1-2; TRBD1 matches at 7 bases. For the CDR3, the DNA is TGTGCCAGCAGTATCGGGACAGCCTATGGCTACACCTTC. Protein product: CASSIGTAYGYTF.